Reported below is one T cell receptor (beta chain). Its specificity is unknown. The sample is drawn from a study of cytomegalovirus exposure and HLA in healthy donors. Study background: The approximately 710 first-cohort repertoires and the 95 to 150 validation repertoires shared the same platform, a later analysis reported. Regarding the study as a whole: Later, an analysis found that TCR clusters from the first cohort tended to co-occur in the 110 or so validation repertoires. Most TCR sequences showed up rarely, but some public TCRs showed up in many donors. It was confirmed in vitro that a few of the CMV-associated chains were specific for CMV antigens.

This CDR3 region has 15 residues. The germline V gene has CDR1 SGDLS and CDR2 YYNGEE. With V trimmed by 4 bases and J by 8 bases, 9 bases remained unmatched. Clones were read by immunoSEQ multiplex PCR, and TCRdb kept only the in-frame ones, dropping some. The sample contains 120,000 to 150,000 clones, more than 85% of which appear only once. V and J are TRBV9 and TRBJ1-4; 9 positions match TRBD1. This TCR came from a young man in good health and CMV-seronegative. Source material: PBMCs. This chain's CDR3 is CASSPGDRGGEKLFF. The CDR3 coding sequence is TGTGCCAGCAGCCCCGGAGACAGGGGGGGGGAAAAACTGTTTTTT.